These 7 T cell receptor beta chains were sequenced from one sample in a study of PD-1 blockade in classical Hodgkin lymphoma (dated by TCRdb to 2020 to 2021). The time point label here, explained by the study, means: newly diagnosed, previously untreated cHL patient sample. The library was built by means of the immunoSEQ multiplex PCR assay. The clones in this table, taken by TCRdb from immuneACCESS, are in-frame only. Not every clone is retained; where verified, under half of the shortfall comes from an unresolved V gene, and the cause of the rest is unknown. The sample table shows fewer than 35,000 clones, and 90% to 95% are seen once. The ten top clones hold roughly 2.5% of the sample. Sequenced input: peripheral blood mononuclear cells (PBMCs). The receptor source for this set is a human donor with classical Hodgkin lymphoma.

This rearrangement joins TRBV5-4 to TRBJ1-2; 9 positions match TRBD1. Germline trimming cut 0 bases from V and 5 bases from J; bases unmatched to any gene: 5. Looked up from germline, CDR1 is SGHNT and CDR2 is YYREEE (reference sequence). The length of the CDR3 is 15 residues. Written as DNA, the CDR3 is TGTGCCAGCAGCTTGGCCTCGACAGGGGGGTATGGCTACACCTTC. Its translation: CASSLASTGGYGYTF. The full variable domain, in which reference TRBV5-4 and TRBJ1-2 provide the parts outside the CDR3, is ETGVTQSPTHLIKTRGQQVTLRCSSQSGHNTVSWYQQALGQGPQFIFQYYREEENGRGNFPPRFSGLQFPNYSSELNVNALELDDSALYLCASSLASTGGYGYTFGSGTRLTVV.

The chain combines TRBV5-6 with TRBJ2-5, with 13 bases matching TRBD2. The CDR3 is made up of 17 amino acids. After removal of 4 bases from V and 3 bases from J, the junction contained 9 bases not matched to a gene. Germline V gives CDR1 SGHDT, CDR2 YYEEEE. CDR3 protein: CASSPTSGRAGEETQYF. The DNA for the CDR3 is TGTGCCAGCAGCCCAACTAGCGGGAGGGCAGGTGAAGAGACCCAGTACTTC.

The rearrangement uses TRBV19 and TRBJ1-1; D is uncertain. This CDR3 comprises 14 residues. Germline lookup yields CDR1 LNHDA and CDR2 SQIVND (reference sequence). V lost 8 bases to trimming and J lost 0 bases, with 13 bases between them. The DNA of the CDR3 is TGTGCCAGTCGCCCCCGAGACATGAACACTGAAGCTTTCTTT. Its protein is CASRPRDMNTEAFF.

This clone was seen just once. DNA of the CDR3: TGCGCCAGCAGCCCCCGGCGGGGGGCCCGCATGATCACAGATACGCAGTATTTT. The encoded protein is CASSPRRGARMITDTQYF. V gene TRBV4-3 combines with J gene TRBJ2-3, with 8 bases lining up with TRBD2. The CDR3 has 18 amino acids. V lost 4 bases to trimming and J lost 2 bases; unmatched junction nucleotides: 14. Per germline, CDR1 LGHNA and CDR2 YSLEER.

The CDR3 loop is CASSLDSGARGYTF. CDR3 DNA: TGCGCCAGCAGCTTGGATTCTGGGGCCCGTGGCTACACCTTC. The chain has TRBV5-1 and TRBJ1-2; a possible D gene is TRBD1 (5 bases). Trimming removed 0 bases at V and 7 bases at J, with 13 bases between. From germline, CDR1 is SGHRS and CDR2 YFSETQ. This CDR3 is built from 14 residues.

J is TRBJ2-1 and V is TRBV5-1; 12 bases map to TRBD2. V dropped 2 bases and J dropped 3; count of bases not matched to a gene: 6. The germline V gene has CDR1 SGHRS and CDR2 YFSETQ. CDR3 length: 17 amino acids. The CDR3, as DNA: TGCGCCAGCAGCTTCCGGGGACTAGCGGGCGTCTACAATGAGCAGTTCTTC. This encodes CASSFRGLAGVYNEQFF.

The chain recombines TRBV6-1 with TRBJ2-2, with a weak D call TRBD1 (7 bases). Trimming left V 7 bases short and J 4 bases short, with 16 bases between. This CDR3 contains 15 residues. The germline V gene has CDR1 MNHNS and CDR2 SASEGT. The CDR3 region is CASTSQGGFTGELFF. In nucleotides, the CDR3 is TGTGCCAGCACCTCCCAGGGGGGTTTCACCGGGGAGCTGTTTTTT.